The 21 T cell receptor beta chains below were found in one sample sequenced in a study of OX40 agonist ivuxolimab in advanced cancers. Some clones are missing from TCRdb's copy, which holds only in-frame ones; the method was immunoSEQ multiplex PCR. The table shows about 96,000 clones, with 90% occurring only once. Sample: CD4+ or CD8+ T cells sorted from blood, taken in a trial of the OX40 agonist ivuxolimab. The receptors were gathered from an adult with an advanced solid tumor such as melanoma, head and neck, liver or kidney cancer.

V gene TRBV6-1 combines with J gene TRBJ1-5, with D uncertain. Between the trimmed V and J ends, which lost 5 bases and 5 bases, there was a span of 13 bases. Germline CDR1 reads MNHNS; CDR2 reads SASEGT. The length of the CDR3 is 14 residues. CDR3: CASSWEGVDQPQHF. The CDR3 nucleotides read TGTGCCAGCAGTTGGGAGGGAGTGGATCAGCCCCAGCATTTT.

The CDR3 here is CSVVPQGKGSNEQFF. Written as DNA, the CDR3 is TGCAGCGTTGTACCCCAGGGGAAGGGTTCCAATGAGCAGTTCTTC. This chain connects TRBV29-1 to TRBJ2-1; perhaps TRBD1 as D (6 bases). This CDR3 contains 15 residues. Germline CDR1 and CDR2: SQVTM and ANQGSEA. Trimming stripped 4 bases from V and 6 bases from J, with 19 bases between.

This chain joins TRBV5-4 and TRBJ1-2, with D tentatively TRBD1 (5 bases). The CDR3 has 16 amino acids. Germline values: CDR1 SGHNT, CDR2 YYREEE (reference sequence). V was shortened by 3 bases and J by 0 bases, with 15 bases between the two germline ends. The CDR3 protein is CASSWRGTIANYGYTF. The CDR3 DNA reads as TGTGCCAGCAGCTGGCGGGGGACGATAGCTAACTATGGCTACACCTTC. The complete variable domain, with remaining parts taken from reference TRBV5-4 and TRBJ1-2, reads ETGVTQSPTHLIKTRGQQVTLRCSSQSGHNTVSWYQQALGQGPQFIFQYYREEENGRGNFPPRFSGLQFPNYSSELNVNALELDDSALYLCASSWRGTIANYGYTFGSGTRLTVV.

This chain connects TRBV5-1 to TRBJ2-1; TRBD1 aligns across 7 bases. The CDR3 contains 14 residues. CDR1 is SGHRS, CDR2 YFSETQ, per germline. J gave up 7 bases and V 1 base, and 5 bases lay outside the gene matches. This CDR3 reads CASSLKGASNEQFF. In DNA form, the CDR3 reads TGCGCCAGCAGCTTGAAGGGGGCCTCGAATGAGCAGTTCTTC.

The chain has TRBV6-1 and TRBJ1-5; TRBD1 is a possible D gene (6 bases). V lost 5 bases and J 3 bases, leaving 11 bases between the germline ends. Germline CDR1 MNHNS, CDR2 SASEGT. CDR3 size: 14 residues. The CDR3 protein is CASSSQGSNQPQHF. Written as DNA, the CDR3 is TGTGCCAGCAGTTCCCAGGGGTCCAATCAGCCCCAGCATTTT.

The CDR3, as DNA: TGTGCCAGCAGCCCGAGGGGACAGAGCTCTGGAAACACCATATATTTT. Translating it yields CASSPRGQSSGNTIYF. This chain links TRBV7-2 with TRBJ1-3, with 7 bases that match TRBD1. Germline trimming cut 5 bases from V and 0 bases from J; bases unmatched to any gene: 7. From germline, CDR1 is SGHTA and CDR2 FQGNSA. This CDR3 has 16 residues.

This clone was observed a few times. The rearrangement links TRBV10-2 to TRBJ2-7; 9 bases map to TRBD2. V was pared by 4 bases and J by 1 base, with 8 bases of the junction left unmatched. Germline V gives CDR1 WSHSY, CDR2 SAAADI. CDR3 size: 16 residues. The CDR3 here is CASSVGTSPISYEQYF. The CDR3 DNA reads as TGCGCCAGCAGTGTCGGGACTAGCCCTATTTCCTACGAGCAGTACTTC.

This chain links TRBV6-6 with TRBJ2-7; TRBD2 matches 7 bases. Germline CDR1 and CDR2: MNHNY and SVGAGI (reference sequence). CDR3 size: 16 residues. The V segment lost 6 bases and the J segment 7 bases; nucleotides outside the gene matches: 18. The CDR3 DNA is TGTGCCAGCAGCCACCTGGCGGTGGCGGGAGCTGGGGAGCAGTACTTC. Translating it yields CASSHLAVAGAGEQYF.

The gene calls are TRBV5-1 and TRBJ2-4, with TRBD1 matching over 11 bases. Germline V gene data show CDR1 as SGHRS and CDR2 as YFSETQ. Trimming removed 4 bases from V and 5 bases from J; junction bases left unmatched: 11. The CDR3 spans 17 residues. The CDR3 region is CASSPGQGGFSQNIQYF. Here the CDR3 DNA reads TGCGCCAGCAGCCCGGGACAGGGGGGATTCAGCCAAAACATTCAGTACTTC.

The gene calls are TRBV18 and TRBJ1-1; D not certain. The CDR3 runs to 14 residues. Germline values: CDR1 KGHSH, CDR2 LQKENI. V lost 2 bases and J 2 bases, leaving 9 bases between the germline ends. The CDR3 DNA follows: TGTGCCAGCTCACCAGGGTCCCGAAACACTGAAGCTTTCTTT. Its protein is CASSPGSRNTEAFF.

The rearrangement links TRBV11-3 to TRBJ2-1; 11 bases are a match to TRBD2. The CDR3 runs to 16 residues. J gave up 2 bases and V 4 bases, and 4 bases lay outside the gene matches. CDR1 and CDR2 (germline): SGHNT, YENEEA. The CDR3 DNA follows: TGTGCCAGCAGCTCAGGACTAGCGGGCCCCTACAATGAGCAGTTCTTC. This gives the protein CASSSGLAGPYNEQFF.

This clone showed up just a few times. The chain couples TRBV2 to TRBJ1-5; D is uncertain. The V end was cut by 3 bases, the J end by 1 base, with 13 bases between. The CDR3 loop spans 16 amino acids. The germline CDR1 and CDR2 sequences are SNHLY and FYNNEI. CDR3 loop: CASSDLAAGSNQPQHF. CDR3 nucleotides: TGTGCCAGCAGTGACCTTGCAGCCGGGAGCAATCAGCCCCAGCATTTT. Full variable domain (missing parts from reference TRBV2 and TRBJ1-5): EPEVTQTPSHQVTQMGQEVILRCVPISNHLYFYWYRQILGQKVEFLVSFYNNEISEKSEIFDDQFSVERPDGSNFTLKIRSTKLEDSAMYFCASSDLAAGSNQPQHFGDGTRLSIL.

The gene calls are TRBV6-5 and TRBJ2-1; no clear D. Trimming cost V 9 bases and J 0 bases, with 15 bases left between them. The CDR3 consists of 15 residues. Germline CDR1 is MNHEY and CDR2 is SVGAGI. The CDR3: CASTERFGSYNEQFF. As DNA, the CDR3 is TGTGCCAGTACGGAGAGGTTCGGCTCCTACAATGAGCAGTTCTTC.

CDR3 coding DNA: TGTGCCAGCAGTTCCGGGACTACACTAATCTACGAGCAGTACTTC. Protein product: CASSSGTTLIYEQYF. The chain combines TRBV6-5 with TRBJ2-7; 7 bases fit TRBD2. The CDR3 contains 15 residues. V lost 4 bases and J lost 3; bases outside the gene matches: 9. CDR1 and CDR2 from the germline V gene are MNHEY and SVGAGI.

The rearrangement joins TRBV19 to TRBJ2-3; 9 nucleotides match TRBD2. CDR1 and CDR2 from the germline V gene are LNHDA and SQIVND (reference sequence). After removal of 4 bases from V and 6 bases from J, the junction contained 8 bases not matched to a gene. The CDR3 is 15 residues long. CDR3 in DNA: TGTGCCAGTAGTACAAGGGGACTAGCTATGGATACGCAGTATTTT. Translating gives CASSTRGLAMDTQYF. The entire variable domain, with the rest obtained from reference TRBV19 and TRBJ2-3, is as follows: DGGITQSPKYLFRKEGQNVTLSCEQNLNHDAMYWYRQDPGQGLRLIYYSQIVNDFQKGDIAEGYSVSREKKESFPLTVTSAQKNPTAFYLCASSTRGLAMDTQYFGPGTRLTVL.

In its sample, this clone was seen a few times. J is TRBJ1-1 and V is TRBV6-1; 12 bases fit TRBD1. In germline, CDR1 is MNHNS, CDR2 SASEGT. The CDR3 runs to 18 residues. V dropped 0 bases and J dropped 0; count of bases not matched to a gene: 5. The CDR3 region has the DNA TGTGCCAGCAGTGAAGCTCGGGACAGGGGGCTCGTGAACACTGAAGCTTTCTTT. As protein: CASSEARDRGLVNTEAFF.

This sequence joins TRBV5-3 and TRBJ2-2, with 7 positions matching TRBD2. TRBV5-3 falls under the ORF class, with uncertain function. The CDR3 runs to 13 residues. J lost 2 bases, V lost 9 bases, and 4 bases had no gene match. This chain's CDR3 is CAIRDYNTGELFF. The CDR3 region has the DNA TGTGCCATCCGGGACTACAACACCGGGGAGCTGTTTTTT.

This clone was counted a few times. The chain has TRBV5-1 and TRBJ1-1; maybe TRBD1 (5 bases). The CDR3 loop spans 15 amino acids. Germline CDR1 and CDR2: SGHRS and YFSETQ. Trimming stripped 1 base from V and 2 bases from J, with 12 bases between. The CDR3, as DNA: TGCGCCAGCAGCTTGTATGGCAGGGCTAACACTGAAGCTTTCTTT. Its protein product is CASSLYGRANTEAFF.

J is TRBJ2-3 and V is TRBV5-4; D gene ambiguous. V was cut by 5 bases and J by 2 bases, with 15 bases left in between. The V gene's germline CDR1 is SGHNT and CDR2 YYREEE (reference sequence). This CDR3 is built from 15 residues. CDR3 sequence: CASSSKSGPTDTQYF. Here the CDR3 DNA reads TGTGCCAGCAGTTCCAAATCGGGCCCCACAGATACGCAGTATTTT.

As concerns this clone: The same CDR3 can be traced to other DNA sequences in this sample. The chain carries TRBV11-3 and TRBJ1-1; D unresolved. Trimming left V 4 bases short and J 3 bases short, with 6 bases between. Germline V gene data show CDR1 as SGHNT and CDR2 as YENEEA. CDR3 length: 12 residues. This CDR3 is CASSYGDTEAFF. The CDR3 DNA follows: TGTGCCAGCAGCTATGGAGACACTGAAGCTTTCTTT.

The chain links TRBV10-3 to TRBJ1-2; unclear D gene. V was cut by 10 bases and J by 1 base, with 13 bases left in between. The CDR3 is 13 amino acids. CDR1 is ENHRY, CDR2 SYGVKD, per germline. CDR3 DNA: TGTGCCACCGGAACCGACTTTAACTATGGCTACACCTTC. As protein: CATGTDFNYGYTF.